The clone carrying this T cell receptor (beta chain) was observed a few times. This record comes from a study of radiotherapy plus CTLA-4 blockade in lung cancer. Sequencing was performed with immunoSEQ multiplex PCR; in TCRdb, only in-frame clones are kept and a portion is missing. This sample has over 14,000 clones, with around 70% found just once. Germline V lookup: CDR1 LGHNA, CDR2 YSLEER. This CDR3 has 15 amino acids. With 1 base removed from V and 8 bases from J, the gap between germline ends came to 17 bases. The material was peripheral blood, obtained from a patient treated with radiotherapy plus ipilimumab. The clonotype originates from a human donor with non-small cell lung cancer whose response to radiotherapy plus ipilimumab could not be evaluated. The rearrangement uses TRBV4-3 and TRBJ1-2; D uncertain. The CDR3 coding sequence is TGCGCCAGCAGCCAAGTCGCGGGCGAGGCGGGCGGCTACACCTTC. Protein product: CASSQVAGEAGGYTF.